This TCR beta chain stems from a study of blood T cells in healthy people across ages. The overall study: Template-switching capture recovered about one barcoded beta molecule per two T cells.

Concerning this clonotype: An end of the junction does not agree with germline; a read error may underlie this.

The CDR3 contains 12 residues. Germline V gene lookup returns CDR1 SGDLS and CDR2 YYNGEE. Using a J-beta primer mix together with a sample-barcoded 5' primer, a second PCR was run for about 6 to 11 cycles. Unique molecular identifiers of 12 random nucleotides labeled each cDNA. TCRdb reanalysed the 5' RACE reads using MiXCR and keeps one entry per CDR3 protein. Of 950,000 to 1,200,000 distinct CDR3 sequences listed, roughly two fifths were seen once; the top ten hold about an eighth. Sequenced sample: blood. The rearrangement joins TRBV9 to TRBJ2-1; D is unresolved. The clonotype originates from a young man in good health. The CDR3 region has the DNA TGTGCCAGCAGCGCCCTTACAAATGTGCAGTTCTTC. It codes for CASSALTNVQFF.